These 21 T cell receptor beta chains came from one sample sequenced in a study of shared clonotypes between healthy human individuals. Assay used: immunoSEQ multiplex PCR; TCRdb lists only in-frame clones, some missing. The sample consists of roughly 2.4 million clones, approximately 95% of them appearing once. The source material was naive CD4+ T cells sorted from blood. The subset is: CD45RA+ positively selected. The receptors stem from a man between 18 and 29 years old in good health.

The chain is built from TRBV9 and TRBJ2-5; the D is unclear. The CDR3 runs 14 residues. CDR1 is SGDLS and CDR2 is YYNGEE in the germline V gene. The V end was cut by 2 bases, the J end by 2 bases, with 10 bases between. The CDR3, as DNA: TGTGCCAGCAGCGTTGGGCCGAGACAAGAGACCCAGTACTTC. Its translation: CASSVGPRQETQYF.

The chain carries TRBV30 and TRBJ2-7, with a weak D call TRBD2 (5 bases). Trimming left V 3 bases short and J 6 bases short, with 21 bases between. This CDR3 is 15 amino acids long. Looked up from germline, CDR1 is GTSNPN and CDR2 is SVGIG (reference sequence). The CDR3 nucleotides are TGTGCCTGGAGCCCTGGACTCCCGCTTCTTTCCGAGCAGTACTTC. Encoded protein: CAWSPGLPLLSEQYF.

This chain uses TRBV11-1 with TRBJ1-5; 7 nucleotides match TRBD1. V lost 4 bases and J lost 0; bases outside the gene matches: 6. The CDR3 totals 16 residues. Germline V gene lookup returns CDR1 SGHAT and CDR2 FQDESV (reference sequence). The CDR3, as DNA: TGTGCCAGCAGCTGTAAAGGGGGCTGTAGCAATCAGCCCCAGCATTTT. Translation gives CASSCKGGCSNQPQHF.

This clone showed up just once. CDR3 sequence: CASSLASFNEKLFF. In DNA form, the CDR3 reads TGCGCCAGCAGCTTGGCTAGCTTTAATGAAAAACTGTTTTTT. The rearrangement joins TRBV5-1 to TRBJ1-4, with D unclear. Trimming took 0 bases from V and 4 from J, leaving 7 bases between them. This CDR3 is 14 amino acids long. Germline CDR1 SGHRS, CDR2 YFSETQ.

The chain recombines TRBV10-3 with TRBJ1-6; D is unresolved. The germline CDR1 and CDR2 sequences are ENHRY and SYGVKD. Trimming took 8 bases from V and 3 from J, leaving 8 bases between them. The CDR3 extends over 13 amino acids. In nucleotides, the CDR3 is TGTGCCATCGGGGAAGACTATAATTCACCCCTCCACTTT. Encoded protein: CAIGEDYNSPLHF.

The gene calls are TRBV10-3 and TRBJ1-6; D may be TRBD1 (5 bases). Germline V gives CDR1 ENHRY, CDR2 SYGVKD. The length of the CDR3 is 16 residues. The V end was cut by 8 bases, the J end by 13 bases, with 27 bases between. The CDR3 here is CAIAAESGDPGLPLHF. Here the CDR3 DNA reads TGTGCCATCGCCGCAGAAAGCGGAGACCCAGGGTTGCCCCTCCACTTT.

This chain links TRBV10-3 with TRBJ2-5; 7 nucleotides line up with TRBD1. The CDR3 length is 14 residues. Trimming cost V 4 bases and J 4 bases; bases outside gene matches: 6. In germline, CDR1 is ENHRY, CDR2 SYGVKD. The CDR3, as DNA: TGTGCCATCAGTGTCGGACAGGCGGGAGAGACCCAGTACTTC. It encodes CAISVGQAGETQYF.

The V gene is TRBV2, the J gene TRBJ2-5, with a possible D match to TRBD2 (6 bases). Between the trimmed V and J ends, which lost 4 bases and 3 bases, there was a span of 12 bases. This CDR3 comprises 14 residues. Germline V gene sequence: CDR1 SNHLY, CDR2 FYNNEI. The CDR3 DNA follows: TGTGCCAGCAGTGGTCAGACGGGGGAAGAGACCCAGTACTTC. The encoded protein is CASSGQTGEETQYF.

The rearrangement links TRBV14 to TRBJ1-6, with a weak D call TRBD1 (5 bases). Germline V gives CDR1 SGHDN, CDR2 FVKESK. The V end lost 3 bases, the J end lost 6 bases, and 12 bases lay between the germline ends. The CDR3 runs 15 residues. The CDR3 DNA is TGTGCCAGCAGCCACCGGGACGGTACTAATTCACCCCTCCACTTT. Amino acid sequence: CASSHRDGTNSPLHF.

This chain uses TRBV25-1 with TRBJ2-7; 8 bases fit TRBD1. The germline gives CDR1 MGHDK, CDR2 SYGVNS. V lost 4 bases and J lost 3; bases outside the gene matches: 5. The CDR3 contains 14 residues. CDR3 in DNA: TGTGCCAGCAGTGCCCGACAGGGGTTCTACGAGCAGTACTTC. Protein: CASSARQGFYEQYF.

The chain is built from TRBV6-4 and TRBJ1-1; D ambiguous. This CDR3 has 13 residues. Germline values: CDR1 MRHNA, CDR2 SNTAGT. V was cut by 5 bases and J by 0 bases, with 7 bases left in between. The CDR3 sequence is CASSHRLNTEAFF. The CDR3, as DNA: TGTGCCAGCAGTCACAGATTGAACACTGAAGCTTTCTTT.

The rearrangement uses TRBV4-1 and TRBJ1-5; D gene ambiguous. This CDR3 region has 15 residues. Trimming took 0 bases from V and 7 from J, leaving 13 bases between them. Germline V gene sequence: CDR1 MGHRA, CDR2 YSYEKL. The CDR3 bases are TGCGCCAGCAGCCAAGATCGGTCCGGGATCCAGCCCCAGCATTTT. This codes for CASSQDRSGIQPQHF.

This clone occurred a few times. This chain joins TRBV6-5 and TRBJ1-6; a weak D match, TRBD1 (6 bases). From germline, CDR1 is MNHEY and CDR2 SVGAGI. CDR3 length: 13 residues. Trimming shortened V by 6 bases and J by 13 bases, and 16 bases separated the two germline ends. CDR3 loop: CASRQGLAGPLHF. As DNA, the CDR3 is TGTGCCAGCAGGCAGGGGCTCGCGGGTCCCCTCCACTTT.

This clone was observed a single time. V and J are TRBV7-6 and TRBJ2-5, with no clear D. Trimming took off 2 bases at V and 4 bases at J, with 8 bases between the two ends. CDR3 length equals 13 residues. CDR1 SGHVS and CDR2 FNYEAQ come from the germline V gene. CDR3 region: CASSLTGVETQYF. The CDR3, as DNA: TGTGCCAGCAGCTTAACGGGCGTAGAGACCCAGTACTTC.

The gene calls are TRBV5-1 and TRBJ2-1, with a tentative D call TRBD1 (6 bases). V was shortened by 2 bases and J by 5 bases, with 14 bases between the two germline ends. CDR3 size: 15 residues. Per germline, CDR1 SGHRS and CDR2 YFSETQ. The CDR3 spells CASSFRAGVNNEQFF. CDR3 nucleotides: TGCGCCAGCAGCTTCAGGGCAGGGGTTAACAATGAGCAGTTCTTC.

V and J are TRBV18 and TRBJ2-5; D ambiguous. Germline values: CDR1 KGHSH, CDR2 LQKENI. The CDR3 length is 14 residues. V shed 3 bases and J shed 1 base, with 9 bases lying between them. The CDR3 spells CASSPVGAQETQYF. CDR3 in DNA: TGTGCCAGCTCACCGGTAGGCGCCCAAGAGACCCAGTACTTC.

The CDR3 protein is CASTQLYSNQPQHF. The CDR3 region has the DNA TGTGCCAGCACCCAACTTTATAGCAATCAGCCCCAGCATTTT. The chain carries TRBV28 and TRBJ1-5; D is ambiguous. Trimming pared 7 bases from V and 0 bases from J, leaving 10 bases between. Germline loops: CDR1 MDHEN, CDR2 SYDVKM. This CDR3 region has 14 residues.

The V call is TRBV9, the J call TRBJ2-1, with D tentatively TRBD1 (5 bases). Per germline, CDR1 SGDLS and CDR2 YYNGEE. The CDR3 contains 15 residues. V dropped 3 bases and J dropped 8 bases, with 18 bases sitting between them. The CDR3 loop reads CASSARGGQVDEQFF. CDR3 DNA: TGTGCCAGCAGCGCAAGGGGTGGTCAGGTCGATGAGCAGTTCTTC. The full variable domain, in which reference TRBV9 and TRBJ2-1 provide the parts outside the CDR3, is DSGVTQTPKHLITATGQRVTLRCSPRSGDLSVYWYQQSLDQGLQFLIQYYNGEERAKGNILERFSAQQFPDLHSELNLSSLELGDSALYFCASSARGGQVDEQFFGPGTRLTVL.

The chain joins TRBV19 to TRBJ2-7, with 8 positions matching TRBD1. With V trimmed by 5 bases and J by 7 bases, 16 bases remained unmatched. Germline CDR1 is LNHDA and CDR2 is SQIVND (reference sequence). The CDR3 runs to 16 residues. The CDR3 loop reads CASSDAFRGLYGEQYF. The CDR3, as DNA: TGTGCCAGTAGTGACGCCTTCAGGGGGCTTTACGGGGAGCAGTACTTC.

CDR3 protein: CASSSPLGQTIYGYTF. The CDR3 region has the DNA TGTGCCAGCAGCTCCCCTCTGGGACAGACCATCTATGGCTACACCTTC. The chain employs TRBV7-9 and TRBJ1-2; TRBD1 matches 7 bases. CDR1 and CDR2 from the germline V gene are SEHNR and FQNEAQ (reference sequence). This CDR3 is 16 amino acids long. V shed 4 bases, J shed 4 bases, and the junction held 12 bases outside the gene matches. Full variable domain (remainder filled in from reference TRBV7-9 and TRBJ1-2): DTGVSQNPRHKITKRGQNVTFRCDPISEHNRLYWYRQTLGQGPEFLTYFQNEAQLEKSRLLSDRFSAERPKGSFSTLEIQRTEQGDSAMYLCASSSPLGQTIYGYTFGSGTRLTVV.

This clone was picked up one time. The genes are TRBV5-1 and TRBJ2-7, with TRBD2 matching 12 bases. The CDR3 extends over 16 amino acids. Looked up from germline, CDR1 is SGHRS and CDR2 is YFSETQ. With 4 bases clipped from V and 1 base from J, the junction kept 6 bases outside the gene matches. The CDR3 loop is CASSLGTSGQSYEQYF. In DNA, the CDR3 is TGCGCCAGCAGCCTCGGGACTAGCGGGCAATCCTACGAGCAGTACTTC.